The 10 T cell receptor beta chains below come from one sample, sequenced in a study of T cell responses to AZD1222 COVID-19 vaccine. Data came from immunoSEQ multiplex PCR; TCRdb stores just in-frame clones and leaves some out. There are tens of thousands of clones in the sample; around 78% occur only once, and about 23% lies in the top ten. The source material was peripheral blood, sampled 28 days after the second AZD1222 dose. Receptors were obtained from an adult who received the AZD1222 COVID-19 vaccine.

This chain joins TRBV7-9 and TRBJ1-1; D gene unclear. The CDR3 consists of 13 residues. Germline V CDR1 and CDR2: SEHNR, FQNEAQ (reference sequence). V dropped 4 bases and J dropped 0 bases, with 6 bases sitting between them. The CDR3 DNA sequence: TGTGCCAGCAGCTCCCCTTTGAACACTGAAGCTTTCTTT. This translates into CASSSPLNTEAFF.

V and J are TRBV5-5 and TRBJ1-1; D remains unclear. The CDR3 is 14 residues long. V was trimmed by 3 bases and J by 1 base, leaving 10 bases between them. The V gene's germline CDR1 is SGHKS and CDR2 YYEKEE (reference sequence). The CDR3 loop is CASSSYDTNTEAFF. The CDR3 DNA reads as TGTGCCAGCAGCTCCTATGACACGAACACTGAAGCTTTCTTT.

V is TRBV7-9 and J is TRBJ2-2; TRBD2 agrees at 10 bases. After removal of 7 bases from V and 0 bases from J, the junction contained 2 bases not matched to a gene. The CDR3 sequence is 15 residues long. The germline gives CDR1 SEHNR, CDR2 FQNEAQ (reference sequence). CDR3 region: CASTGLASNTGELFF. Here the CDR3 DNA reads TGTGCCAGCACGGGACTAGCGTCGAACACCGGGGAGCTGTTTTTT. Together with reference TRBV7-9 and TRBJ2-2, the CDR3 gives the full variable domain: DTGVSQNPRHKITKRGQNVTFRCDPISEHNRLYWYRQTLGQGPEFLTYFQNEAQLEKSRLLSDRFSAERPKGSFSTLEIQRTEQGDSAMYLCASTGLASNTGELFFGEGSRLTVL.

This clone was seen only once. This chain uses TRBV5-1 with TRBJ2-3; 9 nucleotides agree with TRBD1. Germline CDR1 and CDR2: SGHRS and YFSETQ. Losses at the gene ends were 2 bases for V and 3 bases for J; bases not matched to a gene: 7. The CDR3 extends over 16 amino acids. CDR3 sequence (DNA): TGCGCCAGCAGCTTCGAACTGGGACAGGGAACAGATACGCAGTATTTT. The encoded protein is CASSFELGQGTDTQYF.

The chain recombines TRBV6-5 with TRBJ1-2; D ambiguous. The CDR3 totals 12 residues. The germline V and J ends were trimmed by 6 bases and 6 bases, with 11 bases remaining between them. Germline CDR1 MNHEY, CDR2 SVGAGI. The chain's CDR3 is CASRPLIDGYTF. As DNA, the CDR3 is TGTGCCAGCAGGCCCTTGATAGATGGCTACACCTTC.

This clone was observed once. The DNA for the CDR3 is TGTGCCAGCTCACCCACGGACAGGGGGGGTGATGCTTTCTTT. It encodes CASSPTDRGGDAFF. This chain connects TRBV18 to TRBJ1-1; 10 nucleotides agree with TRBD1. Germline V gene sequence: CDR1 KGHSH, CDR2 LQKENI. The CDR3 is made up of 14 amino acids. Losses at the gene ends were 3 bases for V and 11 bases for J; bases not matched to a gene: 9.

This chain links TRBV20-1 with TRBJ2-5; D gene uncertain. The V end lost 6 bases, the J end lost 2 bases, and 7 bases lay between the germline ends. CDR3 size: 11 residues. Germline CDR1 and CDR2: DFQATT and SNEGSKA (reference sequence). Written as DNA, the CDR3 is TGCAGTGCCCTACTACAAGAGACCCAGTACTTC. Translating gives CSALLQETQYF.

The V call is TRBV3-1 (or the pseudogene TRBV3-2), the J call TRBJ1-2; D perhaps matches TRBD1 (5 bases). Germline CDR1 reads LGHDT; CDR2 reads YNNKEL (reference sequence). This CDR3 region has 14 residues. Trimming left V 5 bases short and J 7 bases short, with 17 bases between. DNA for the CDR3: TGTGCCAGCAGCGAAAACGGGGCAGGGTTTGGCTACACCTTC. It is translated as CASSENGAGFGYTF.

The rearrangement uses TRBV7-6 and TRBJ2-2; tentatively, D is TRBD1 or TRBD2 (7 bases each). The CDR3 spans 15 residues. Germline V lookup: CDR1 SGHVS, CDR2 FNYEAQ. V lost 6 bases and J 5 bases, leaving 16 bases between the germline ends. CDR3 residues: CASRARGTATGELFF. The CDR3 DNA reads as TGTGCCAGCAGGGCGCGGGGGACAGCTACCGGGGAGCTGTTTTTT.

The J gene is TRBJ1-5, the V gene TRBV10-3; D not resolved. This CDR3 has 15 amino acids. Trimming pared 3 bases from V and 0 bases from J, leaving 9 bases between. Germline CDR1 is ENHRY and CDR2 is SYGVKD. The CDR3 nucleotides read TGTGCCATCAGTGAATCTGGGCTTAGCAATCAGCCCCAGCATTTT. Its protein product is CAISESGLSNQPQHF.